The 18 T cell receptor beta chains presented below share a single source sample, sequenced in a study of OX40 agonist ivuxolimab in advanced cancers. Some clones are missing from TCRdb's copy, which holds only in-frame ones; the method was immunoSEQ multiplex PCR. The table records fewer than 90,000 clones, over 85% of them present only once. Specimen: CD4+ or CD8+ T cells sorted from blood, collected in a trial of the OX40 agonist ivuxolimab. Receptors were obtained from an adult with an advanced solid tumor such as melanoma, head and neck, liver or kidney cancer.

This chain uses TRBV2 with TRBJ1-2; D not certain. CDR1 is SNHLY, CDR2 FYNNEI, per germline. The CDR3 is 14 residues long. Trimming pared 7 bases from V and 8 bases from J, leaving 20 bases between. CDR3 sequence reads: CASMPLPGSDGYTF. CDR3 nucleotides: TGTGCCAGCATGCCCCTCCCCGGGTCCGACGGCTACACCTTC.

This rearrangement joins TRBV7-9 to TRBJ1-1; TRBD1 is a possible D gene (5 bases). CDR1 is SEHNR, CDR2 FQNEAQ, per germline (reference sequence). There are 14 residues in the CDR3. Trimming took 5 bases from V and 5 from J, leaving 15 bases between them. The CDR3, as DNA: TGTGCCAGCAGCCCGCGGGAGGGGTGGACTGAAGCTTTCTTT. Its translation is CASSPREGWTEAFF.

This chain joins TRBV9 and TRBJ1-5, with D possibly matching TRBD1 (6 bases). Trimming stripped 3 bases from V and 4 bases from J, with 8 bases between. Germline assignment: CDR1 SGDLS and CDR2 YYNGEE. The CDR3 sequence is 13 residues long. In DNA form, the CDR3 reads TGTGCCAGCAGCGCACAGGGTAATCAGCCCCAGCATTTT. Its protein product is CASSAQGNQPQHF.

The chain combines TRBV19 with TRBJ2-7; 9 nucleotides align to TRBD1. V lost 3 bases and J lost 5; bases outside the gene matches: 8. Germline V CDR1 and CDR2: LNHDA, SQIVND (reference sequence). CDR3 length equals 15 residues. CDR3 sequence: CASSIVGTGTDEQYF. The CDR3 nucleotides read TGTGCCAGTAGTATTGTCGGGACAGGGACTGACGAGCAGTACTTC.

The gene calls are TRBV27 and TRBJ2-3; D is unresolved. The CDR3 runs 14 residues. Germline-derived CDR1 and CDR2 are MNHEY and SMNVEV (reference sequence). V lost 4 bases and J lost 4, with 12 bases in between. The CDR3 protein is CASSSPYGPDTQYF. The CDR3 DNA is TGTGCCAGCAGTTCCCCCTATGGGCCAGATACGCAGTATTTT.

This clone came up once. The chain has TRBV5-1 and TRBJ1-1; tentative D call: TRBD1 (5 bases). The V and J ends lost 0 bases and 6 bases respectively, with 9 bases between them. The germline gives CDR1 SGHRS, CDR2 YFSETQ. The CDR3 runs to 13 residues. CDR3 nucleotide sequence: TGCGCCAGCAGCTTGGGAGGGGAATCTGAAGCTTTCTTT. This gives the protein CASSLGGESEAFF.

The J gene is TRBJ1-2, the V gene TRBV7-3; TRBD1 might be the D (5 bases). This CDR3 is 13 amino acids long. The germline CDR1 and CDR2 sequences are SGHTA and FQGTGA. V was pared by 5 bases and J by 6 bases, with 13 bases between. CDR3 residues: CASSPGPRDGYTF. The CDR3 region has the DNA TGTGCCAGCAGCCCGGGACCTCGGGATGGCTACACCTTC.

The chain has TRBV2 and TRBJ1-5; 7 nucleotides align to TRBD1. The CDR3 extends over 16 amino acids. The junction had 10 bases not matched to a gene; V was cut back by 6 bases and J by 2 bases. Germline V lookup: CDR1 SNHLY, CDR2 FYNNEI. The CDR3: CASRQTGWGGNQPQHF. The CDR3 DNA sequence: TGTGCCAGCAGACAGACAGGGTGGGGCGGCAATCAGCCCCAGCATTTT. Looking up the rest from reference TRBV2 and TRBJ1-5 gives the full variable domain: EPEVTQTPSHQVTQMGQEVILRCVPISNHLYFYWYRQILGQKVEFLVSFYNNEISEKSEIFDDQFSVERPDGSNFTLKIRSTKLEDSAMYFCASRQTGWGGNQPQHFGDGTRLSIL.

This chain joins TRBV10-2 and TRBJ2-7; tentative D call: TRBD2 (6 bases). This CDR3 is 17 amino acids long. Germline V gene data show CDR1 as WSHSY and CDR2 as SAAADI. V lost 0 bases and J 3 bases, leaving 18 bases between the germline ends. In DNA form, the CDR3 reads TGCGCCAGCAGTGAGTCTAGTAAGGCAGGGACTCTCTACGAGCAGTACTTC. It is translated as CASSESSKAGTLYEQYF.

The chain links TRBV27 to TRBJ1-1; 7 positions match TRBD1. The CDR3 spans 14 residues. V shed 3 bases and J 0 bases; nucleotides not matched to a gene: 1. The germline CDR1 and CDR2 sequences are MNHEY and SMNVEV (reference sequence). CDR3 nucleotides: TGTGCCAGCAGTTTGGGACAGATGAACACTGAAGCTTTCTTT. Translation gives CASSLGQMNTEAFF.

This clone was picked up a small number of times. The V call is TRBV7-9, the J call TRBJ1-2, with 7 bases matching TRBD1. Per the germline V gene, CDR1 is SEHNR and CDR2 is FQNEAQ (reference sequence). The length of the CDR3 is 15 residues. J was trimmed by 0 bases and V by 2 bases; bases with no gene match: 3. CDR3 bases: TGTGCCAGCAGCTTATGGCAGGGGGCTAACTATGGCTACACCTTC. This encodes CASSLWQGANYGYTF. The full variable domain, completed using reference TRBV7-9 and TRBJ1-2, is DTGVSQNPRHKITKRGQNVTFRCDPISEHNRLYWYRQTLGQGPEFLTYFQNEAQLEKSRLLSDRFSAERPKGSFSTLEIQRTEQGDSAMYLCASSLWQGANYGYTFGSGTRLTVV.

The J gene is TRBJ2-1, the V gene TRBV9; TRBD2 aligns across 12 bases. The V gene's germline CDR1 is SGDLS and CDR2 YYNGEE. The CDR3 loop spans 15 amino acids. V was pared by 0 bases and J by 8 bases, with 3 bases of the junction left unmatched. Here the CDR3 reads CASSVGTSGVDEQFF. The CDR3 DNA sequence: TGTGCCAGCAGCGTAGGGACTAGCGGGGTCGATGAGCAGTTCTTC. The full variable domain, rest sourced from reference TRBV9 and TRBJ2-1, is DSGVTQTPKHLITATGQRVTLRCSPRSGDLSVYWYQQSLDQGLQFLIQYYNGEERAKGNILERFSAQQFPDLHSELNLSSLELGDSALYFCASSVGTSGVDEQFFGPGTRLTVL.

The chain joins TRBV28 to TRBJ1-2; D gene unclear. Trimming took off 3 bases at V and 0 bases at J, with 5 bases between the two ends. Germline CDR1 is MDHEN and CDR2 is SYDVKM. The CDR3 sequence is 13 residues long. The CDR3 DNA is TGTGCCAGCAGTTTGTCGGCTAACTATGGCTACACCTTC. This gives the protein CASSLSANYGYTF.

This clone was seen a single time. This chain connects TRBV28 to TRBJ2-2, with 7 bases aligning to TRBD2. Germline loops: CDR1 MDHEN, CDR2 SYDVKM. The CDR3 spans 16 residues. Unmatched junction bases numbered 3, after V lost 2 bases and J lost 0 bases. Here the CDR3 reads CASSLLAGANTGELFF. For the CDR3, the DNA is TGTGCCAGCAGTTTACTGGCGGGGGCGAACACCGGGGAGCTGTTTTTT.

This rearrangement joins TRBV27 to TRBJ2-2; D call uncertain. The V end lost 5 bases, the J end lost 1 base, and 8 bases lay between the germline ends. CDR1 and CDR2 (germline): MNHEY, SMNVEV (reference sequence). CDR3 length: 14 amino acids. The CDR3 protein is CASSVLGNTGELFF. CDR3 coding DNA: TGTGCCAGCAGTGTTTTAGGGAACACCGGGGAGCTGTTTTTT.

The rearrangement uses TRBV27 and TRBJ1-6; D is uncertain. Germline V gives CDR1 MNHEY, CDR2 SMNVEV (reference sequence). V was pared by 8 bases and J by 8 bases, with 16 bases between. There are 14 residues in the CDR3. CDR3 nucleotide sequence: TGTGCCAGCGGGGAGAAACCTAGTGATTCACCCCTCCACTTT. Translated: CASGEKPSDSPLHF.

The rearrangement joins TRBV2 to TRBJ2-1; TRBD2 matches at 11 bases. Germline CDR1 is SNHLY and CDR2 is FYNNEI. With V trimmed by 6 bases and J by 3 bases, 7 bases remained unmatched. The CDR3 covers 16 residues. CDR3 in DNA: TGTGCCAGCAGCGAGGGACTAGCGGACCGCTACAATGAGCAGTTCTTC. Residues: CASSEGLADRYNEQFF.

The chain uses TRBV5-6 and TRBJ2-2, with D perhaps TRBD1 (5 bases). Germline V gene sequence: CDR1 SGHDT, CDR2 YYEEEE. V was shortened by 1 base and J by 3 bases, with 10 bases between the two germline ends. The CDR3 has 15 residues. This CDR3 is CASSLYDSYTGELFF. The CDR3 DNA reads TGTGCCAGCAGCTTGTACGACAGTTACACCGGGGAGCTGTTTTTT.